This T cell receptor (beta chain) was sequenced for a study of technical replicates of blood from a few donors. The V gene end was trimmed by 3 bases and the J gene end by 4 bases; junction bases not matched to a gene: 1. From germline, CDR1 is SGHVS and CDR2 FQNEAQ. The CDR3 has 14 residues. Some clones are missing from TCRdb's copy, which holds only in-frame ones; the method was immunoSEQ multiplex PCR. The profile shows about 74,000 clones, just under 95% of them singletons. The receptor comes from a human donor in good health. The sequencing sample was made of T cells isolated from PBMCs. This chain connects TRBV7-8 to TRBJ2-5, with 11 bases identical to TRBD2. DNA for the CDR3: TGTGCCAGCAGCTTTAGCGGGAGGGCAGAGACCCAGTACTTC. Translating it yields CASSFSGRAETQYF.